The rows below give T cell receptor beta chains drawn from one sample of a study of a mutant IDH1 vaccine in newly diagnosed glioma. Their antigens are not known. Only in-frame clones appear in the TCRdb table, and some are missing; sequencing was by immunoSEQ multiplex PCR. The sample records about 48,000 clones, roughly three quarters being singletons. The specimen was PBMCs, collected from a glioma patient whose treatment included an IDH1 peptide vaccine. The source is a man aged 35 to 55 with glioma. Both conserved end residues are part of each CDR3. The D gene is left open where the match is weak. Some rows mark clone size as missing; the rest say once, few, many or name a class of expanded clone.

v_gene	d_gene	abundance	j_gene	CDR3nt	CDR3aa
TRBV29-1	TRBD1	few	TRBJ1-3	TGCAGCGCCATCGTTCCTACGGACAGGGGAGAGAACACCATATATTTT	CSAIVPTDRGENTIYF
TRBV5-1	NA	NA	TRBJ1-4	TGCGCCAGCAGCTTCGGGGCCCCGTGTGAAAAACTGTTTTTT	CASSFGAPCEKLFF
TRBV7-9	NA	NA	TRBJ1-2	TGTGCCAGCAGCTTAGCGGCGACACTCTCTCCCTATGGCTACACCTTC	CASSLAATLSPYGYTF
TRBV6-6	TRBD1	NA	TRBJ1-2	TGTGCCAGCAGTTACGAGGGGACAGGGATAGGGGCCGGCTACACCTTC	CASSYEGTGIGAGYTF
TRBV11-3	TRBD2	NA	TRBJ2-1	TGTGCCAGCAGCCTAGGGCGGGGGGCGGAGGGTGAGCAGTTCTTC	CASSLGRGAEGEQFF
TRBV2	TRBD1	NA	TRBJ1-1	TGTGCCAGCAGTGTACAGGGGTCCAGGACTGAAGCTTTCTTT	CASSVQGSRTEAFF
TRBV5-1	NA	once	TRBJ1-2	TGCGCCAGCAGCCTAACACCCACAGATAACTATGGCTACACCTTC	CASSLTPTDNYGYTF
TRBV7-9	NA	NA	TRBJ1-1	TGTGCCAGCAGCTTATATCAGGGAAGTCGCACTGAAGCTTTCTTT	CASSLYQGSRTEAFF
TRBV5-5	NA	NA	TRBJ2-3	TGTGCCAGCAGGTCTGGACAGAGCACAGATACGCAGTATTTT	CASRSGQSTDTQYF
TRBV5-1	TRBD1	NA	TRBJ2-7	TGCGCCAGCAGCCTAACCGGGACAGCTTCCTCCTACGAGCAGTACTTC	CASSLTGTASSYEQYF
TRBV30	TRBD1	NA	TRBJ2-7	TGTGCCTGGACCTGGACAGGGTCCTACGAGCAGTACTTC	CAWTWTGSYEQYF
TRBV9	NA	NA	TRBJ1-1	TGTGCCAGCAGCGTAGACGGGAGAGGCACTGAAGCTTTCTTT	CASSVDGRGTEAFF
TRBV18	TRBD2	NA	TRBJ2-3	TGTGCCAGCTCACCAAACGGGGGGGCCTCTCGCACAGATACGCAGTATTTT	CASSPNGGASRTDTQYF
TRBV4-2	NA	NA	TRBJ2-3	TGTGCCAGCAGCCAGTCAACCAGGGCCGATTACACAGATACGCAGTATTTT	CASSQSTRADYTDTQYF
TRBV5-1	NA	NA	TRBJ1-6	TGCGCCAGCAGCTTGGCCCCGGCAGAGAATTCACCCCTCCACTTT	CASSLAPAENSPLHF
TRBV5-1	TRBD2	NA	TRBJ2-7	TGCGCCAGCAGCTTGAGGGAGGGTCTCTCCTACGAGCAGTACTTC	CASSLREGLSYEQYF
TRBV4-2	NA	few	TRBJ1-6	TGTGCCAGCAGCCAATATGGGTCCAGCAATAATTCACCCCTCCACTTT	CASSQYGSSNNSPLHF
TRBV4-1	NA	NA	TRBJ1-2	TGCGCCAGCAGCCAAGAAAGGACAGTCCAAGAGTCGGGCTACACCTTC	CASSQERTVQESGYTF
TRBV5-6	TRBD2	once	TRBJ2-1	TGTGCCAGCAGCTTTTTAGCGGGGGGGTCCTACAATGAGCAGTTCTTC	CASSFLAGGSYNEQFF
TRBV9	TRBD2	NA	TRBJ2-6	TGTGCCAGCAGCGTAGTCGGCGGGGGTGCTGGGGCCAACGTCCTGACTTTC	CASSVVGGGAGANVLTF
TRBV13	TRBD1	NA	TRBJ1-2	TGTGCCAGCAGCCAACGACAGGGGGCTGGCTACACCTTC	CASSQRQGAGYTF
TRBV5-1	NA	NA	TRBJ2-1	TGCGCCAGCAGCCCTTACCGTCTGGACTACAATGAGCAGTTCTTC	CASSPYRLDYNEQFF
TRBV10-3	TRBD2	few	TRBJ2-1	TGTGCCATCAGCCCAGCGGGGGGACATGGGGATGAGCAGTTCTTC	CAISPAGGHGDEQFF
TRBV19	TRBD1	few	TRBJ2-2	TGTGCCAGTAGTATTGGCACAGGGGGCACCGGGGAGCTGTTTTTT	CASSIGTGGTGELFF
TRBV19	NA	few	TRBJ1-1	TGTGCCAGTAGTATTGACGGGGAACACGTGAACACTGAAGCTTTCTTT	CASSIDGEHVNTEAFF
TRBV5-1	NA	NA	TRBJ2-1	TGCGCCAGCAGCTTGATCAGGGACGAGCAGTTCTTC	CASSLIRDEQFF
TRBV19	NA	NA	TRBJ1-1	TGTGCCAGTAGTATAGATTCAGTAACAGAAGCTTTCTTT	CASSIDSVTEAFF
TRBV5-1	NA	once	TRBJ2-5	TGCGCCAGCAGCTTGGCCGGGAACCAAGAGACCCAGTACTTC	CASSLAGNQETQYF
TRBV6-5	NA	NA	TRBJ2-3	TGTGCCAGCAGTTACAGCACCAACACAGATACGCAGTATTTT	CASSYSTNTDTQYF
TRBV6-5	NA	NA	TRBJ1-1	TGTGCCAGCGATCCCAGCGGGGGAGGTGAAGCTTTCTTT	CASDPSGGGEAFF
TRBV6-5	NA	NA	TRBJ2-2	TGTGCCAGCAGTTACGAGAACGGGGAGCTGTTTTTT	CASSYENGELFF
TRBV2	NA	NA	TRBJ2-4	TGTGCCAGCAGTGATGGAGTTCTCATTCAGTACTTC	CASSDGVLIQYF
TRBV20-1	NA	medium-sized	TRBJ1-1	TGCAGTGCTAGAACGGACGCTGAAGCTTTCTTT	CSARTDAEAFF
TRBV30	NA	NA	TRBJ1-3	TGTGCCTGGGAACAGGGATTGCAAGGAAACACCATATATTTT	CAWEQGLQGNTIYF
TRBV29-1	NA	NA	TRBJ2-5	TGCAGCGGTGGAGGCCAAGAGACCCAGTACTTC	CSGGGQETQYF
TRBV7-9	TRBD1	few	TRBJ1-5	TGTGCCAGCAGCCAAGGGACAGCCCAGCATCAGCCCCAGCATTTT	CASSQGTAQHQPQHF
TRBV20-1	NA	few	TRBJ1-1	TGCAGTGCCCCGATGGCCACTGAAGCTTTCTTT	CSAPMATEAFF
TRBV7-9	NA	NA	TRBJ1-2	TGTGCCAGCAGCCCCGGACAGTTCAGCTATGGCTACACCTTC	CASSPGQFSYGYTF
TRBV19	NA	NA	TRBJ1-5	TGTGCCAGTAAGGCCGGGACGGGCAATCAGCCCCAGCATTTT	CASKAGTGNQPQHF
TRBV5-8	TRBD1	NA	TRBJ2-7	TGTGCCAGCAGCAAGAGGGACAGGCTTTACGAGCAGTACTTC	CASSKRDRLYEQYF
TRBV4-1	NA	NA	TRBJ2-1	TGCGCCAGCAGCCCCGGGGGGACGGGGGCCCCCTACAATGAGCAGTTCTTC	CASSPGGTGAPYNEQFF
TRBV10-1	TRBD1	few	TRBJ2-7	TGCGCCAGCAGTGGGGGACAGGGATCGGCCTACGAGCAGTACTTC	CASSGGQGSAYEQYF
TRBV19	NA	NA	TRBJ1-1	TGTGCCAGTAGTATACGGACAAAAGGGAACACTGAAGCTTTCTTT	CASSIRTKGNTEAFF
TRBV10-3	NA	NA	TRBJ1-5	TGTGCCATCAGCAATAACGTCGAGAATCAGCCCCAGCATTTT	CAISNNVENQPQHF
TRBV6-5	NA	NA	TRBJ1-2	TGTGCCAGCAGGGAATTGCGGGGGGTCTATGGCTACACCTTC	CASRELRGVYGYTF
TRBV7-8	NA	NA	TRBJ2-3	TGTGCCAGCAGCTTAGCGGGCGACACAGATACGCAGTATTTT	CASSLAGDTDTQYF
TRBV5-1	NA	NA	TRBJ2-2	TGCGCCAGCAGGCCCCTGGTACCGGACACCGGGGAGCTGTTTTTT	CASRPLVPDTGELFF
TRBV6-5	NA	NA	TRBJ1-2	TGTGCCAGCAGTTACTCTTCGACTTATGGCTACACCTTC	CASSYSSTYGYTF
TRBV7-9	NA	NA	TRBJ2-3	TGTGCCAGCAGCTTACAGGGGGGCCAAGATACGCAGTATTTT	CASSLQGGQDTQYF
TRBV29-1	TRBD1	few	TRBJ1-1	TGCAGCGTGACAGGGTCTGGACTGAACACTGAAGCTTTCTTT	CSVTGSGLNTEAFF
TRBV19	TRBD1	NA	TRBJ2-3	TGTGCCAGTAGTCAGGACCGGACAGGGTCAGATACGCAGTATTTT	CASSQDRTGSDTQYF
TRBV6-5	NA	once	TRBJ2-3	TGTGCCAGCAGTTACATTTGGGGGCGGGGAGATACGCAGTATTTT	CASSYIWGRGDTQYF
TRBV13	NA	NA	TRBJ2-5	TGTGCCAGCAGCACTAGGGGCGCTTCAAATTCCCCATGGGGGACCCAGTACTTC	CASSTRGASNSPWGTQYF
TRBV14	NA	NA	TRBJ1-2	TGTGCCAGCAGCCAGTTAGGCGAATCCTATGGCTACACCTTC	CASSQLGESYGYTF